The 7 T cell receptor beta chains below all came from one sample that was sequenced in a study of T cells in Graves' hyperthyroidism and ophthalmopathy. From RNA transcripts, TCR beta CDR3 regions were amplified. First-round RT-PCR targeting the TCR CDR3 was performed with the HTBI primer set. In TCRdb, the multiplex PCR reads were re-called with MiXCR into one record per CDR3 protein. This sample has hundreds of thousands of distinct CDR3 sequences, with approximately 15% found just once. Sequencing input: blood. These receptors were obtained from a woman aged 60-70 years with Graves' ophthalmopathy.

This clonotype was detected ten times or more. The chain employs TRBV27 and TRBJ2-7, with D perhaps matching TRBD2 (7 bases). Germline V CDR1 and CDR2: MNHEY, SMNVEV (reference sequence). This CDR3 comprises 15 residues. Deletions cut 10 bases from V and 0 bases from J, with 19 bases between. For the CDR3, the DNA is TGTGCCACCGGCTGGGGGGGGGCCCCCTCCTACGAGCAGTACTTC. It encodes CATGWGGAPSYEQYF.

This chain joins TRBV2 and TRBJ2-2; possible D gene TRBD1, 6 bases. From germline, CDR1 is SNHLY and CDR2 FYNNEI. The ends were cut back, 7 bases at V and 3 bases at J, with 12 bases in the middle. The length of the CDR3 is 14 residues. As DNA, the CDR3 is TGTGCCAGCACGTACTACAGGGACACCGGGGAGCTGTTTTTT. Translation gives CASTYYRDTGELFF. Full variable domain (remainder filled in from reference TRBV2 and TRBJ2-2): EPEVTQTPSHQVTQMGQEVILRCVPISNHLYFYWYRQILGQKVEFLVSFYNNEISEKSEIFDDQFSVERPDGSNFTLKIRSTKLEDSAMYFCASTYYRDTGELFFGEGSRLTVL.

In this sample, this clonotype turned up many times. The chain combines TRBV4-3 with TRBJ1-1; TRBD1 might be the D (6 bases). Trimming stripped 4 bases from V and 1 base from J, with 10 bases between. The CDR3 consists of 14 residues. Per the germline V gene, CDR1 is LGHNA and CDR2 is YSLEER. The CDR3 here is CASSRGTPNTEAFF. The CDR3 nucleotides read TGCGCCAGCAGCCGAGGGACACCGAACACTGAAGCTTTCTTT.

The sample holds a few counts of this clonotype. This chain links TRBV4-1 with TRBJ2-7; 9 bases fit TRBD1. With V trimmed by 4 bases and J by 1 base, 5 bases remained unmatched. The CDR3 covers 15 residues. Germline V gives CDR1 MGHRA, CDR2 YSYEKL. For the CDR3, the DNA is TGCGCCAGCAGCCGCCTCGGGACAGGGTCCTACGAGCAGTACTTC. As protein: CASSRLGTGSYEQYF.

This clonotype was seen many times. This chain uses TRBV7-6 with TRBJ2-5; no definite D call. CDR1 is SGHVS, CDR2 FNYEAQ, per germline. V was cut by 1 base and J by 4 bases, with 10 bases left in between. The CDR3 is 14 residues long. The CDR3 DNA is TGTGCCAGCAGCTTAGGGTGGGTGGGAGAGACCCAGTACTTC. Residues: CASSLGWVGETQYF.

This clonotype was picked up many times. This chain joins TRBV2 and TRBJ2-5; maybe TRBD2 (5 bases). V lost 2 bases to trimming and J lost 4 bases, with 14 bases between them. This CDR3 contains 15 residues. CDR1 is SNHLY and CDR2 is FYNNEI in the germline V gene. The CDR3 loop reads CASSETYGVGETQYF. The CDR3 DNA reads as TGTGCCAGCAGTGAAACGTACGGGGTTGGAGAGACCCAGTACTTC.

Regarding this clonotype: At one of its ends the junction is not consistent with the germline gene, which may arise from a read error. In nucleotides, the CDR3 is TGTACCAGCAGTGGACCTCCACCTGGAAACACCATATATTTT. Its translation is CTSSGPPPGNTIYF. The rearrangement links TRBV6-2 or TRBV6-3 to TRBJ1-3; D remains ambiguous. Germline CDR1 reads MNHEY; CDR2 reads SVGEGT. The CDR3 has 14 amino acids.